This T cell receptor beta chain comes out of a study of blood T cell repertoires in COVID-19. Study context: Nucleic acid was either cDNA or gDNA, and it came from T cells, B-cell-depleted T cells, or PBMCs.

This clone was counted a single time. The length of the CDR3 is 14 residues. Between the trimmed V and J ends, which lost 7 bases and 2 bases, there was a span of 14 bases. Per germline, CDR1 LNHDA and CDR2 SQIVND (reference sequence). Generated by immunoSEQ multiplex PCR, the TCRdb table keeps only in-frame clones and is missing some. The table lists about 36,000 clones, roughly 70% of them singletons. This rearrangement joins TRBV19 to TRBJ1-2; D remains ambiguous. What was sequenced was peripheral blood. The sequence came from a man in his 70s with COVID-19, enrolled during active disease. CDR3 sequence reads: CASTRGNLNYGYTF. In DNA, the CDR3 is TGTGCCAGTACCCGAGGAAACCTAAACTATGGCTACACCTTC.